The 3 T cell receptor beta chains in this list originate from one sample, sequenced in a study of blood T cell repertoires in COVID-19. The repertoire was sequenced with immunoSEQ multiplex PCR; TCRdb's copy has only in-frame clones and lacks some. The profile shows 150,000 to 200,000 clones, about 80% of them singletons. The specimen was peripheral blood. The receptor set was obtained from a human donor in a cohort sampled during active COVID-19.

This clone was observed a few times. The chain employs TRBV25-1 and TRBJ1-3, with a possible D match to TRBD1 (5 bases). CDR1 is MGHDK, CDR2 SYGVNS, per germline. Deletions cut 6 bases from V and 0 bases from J, with 12 bases between. The CDR3 contains 15 residues. Here the CDR3 reads CASSQTGYSGNTIYF. CDR3 nucleotides: TGTGCCAGCAGCCAAACAGGCTACTCTGGAAACACCATATATTTT.

The chain joins TRBV10-2 to TRBJ2-5; a possible D gene is TRBD2 (6 bases). CDR1 is WSHSY and CDR2 is SAAADI in the germline V gene. V lost 7 bases to trimming and J lost 4 bases, with 19 bases between them. The CDR3 consists of 15 residues. The CDR3 DNA reads TGCGCCAGCAAGGAGGGCCAGCCTCTTAGAGAGACCCAGTACTTC. Encoded protein: CASKEGQPLRETQYF.

The chain links TRBV27 to TRBJ1-1, with 9 nucleotides matching TRBD1. V trimming: 6 bases; J trimming: 1 base; junction bases outside the gene matches: 6. CDR3 length: 15 residues. Germline-derived CDR1 and CDR2 are MNHEY and SMNVEV (reference sequence). The CDR3 sequence is CASRGQGLGNTEAFF. CDR3 sequence (DNA): TGTGCCAGCAGGGGACAGGGCTTGGGGAACACTGAAGCTTTCTTT.